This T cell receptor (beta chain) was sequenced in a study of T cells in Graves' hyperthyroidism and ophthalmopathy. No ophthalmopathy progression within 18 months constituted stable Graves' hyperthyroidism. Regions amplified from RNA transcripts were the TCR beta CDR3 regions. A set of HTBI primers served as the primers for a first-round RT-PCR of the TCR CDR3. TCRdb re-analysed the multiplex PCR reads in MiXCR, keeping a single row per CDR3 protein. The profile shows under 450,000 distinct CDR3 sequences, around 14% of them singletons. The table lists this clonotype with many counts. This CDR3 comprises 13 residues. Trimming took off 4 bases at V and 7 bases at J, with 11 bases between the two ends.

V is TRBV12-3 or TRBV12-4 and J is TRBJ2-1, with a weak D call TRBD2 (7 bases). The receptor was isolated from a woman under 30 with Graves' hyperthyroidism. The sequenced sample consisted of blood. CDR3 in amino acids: CASSSRGGNEQFF. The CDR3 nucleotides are TGTGCCAGCAGTTCGAGGGGGGGGAATGAGCAGTTCTTC.